A single T cell receptor (beta chain) is shown here with its context. The repertoire was sequenced with immunoSEQ multiplex PCR; TCRdb's copy has only in-frame clones and lacks some. The sample includes 250,000 to 350,000 clones, about 72% seen only once; the top ten take around 5.1%. This entry comes from a study of cytotoxic CD8 clonotypes in ibrutinib-treated CLL. Study summary: An average of 255,043 productive templates and roughly 94,000 productive rearrangements was obtained per sample.

The sequence derives from a human donor with chronic lymphocytic leukemia. This specimen was PBMCs, taken at disease progression, from a patient treated with ibrutinib.

In DNA form, the CDR3 reads TGTGCCAGCAGCGTAATCCCAGCGGCGGGAGATGGGGATACGCAGTATTTT. Its translation: CASSVIPAAGDGDTQYF. This chain connects TRBV9 to TRBJ2-3; 7 positions match TRBD2. This CDR3 contains 17 residues. The V gene's germline CDR1 is SGDLS and CDR2 YYNGEE. V lost 1 base and J lost 6; bases outside the gene matches: 14.